This section outlines one T cell receptor beta chain sequence together with its context. The antigen remains unidentified. The sample originates from a study of T-cell memory formation after mild COVID-19. Study conclusions and caveats: CD4+ contracting clones lay mainly in CM and EM, CD8+ ones in EMRA. Day 15 to 85 contracting clones showed balanced CD4/CD8; later expanders leaned CD4+. In second-wave clones peaking day 37, SARS-CoV-2 specificity remained unconfirmed.

With constant-segment primers, 5'RACE yielded cDNA libraries of TCR alpha and TCR beta that carried sample barcodes and UMIs. TCRdb reprocessed the 5' RACE reads with MiXCR, giving one entry per CDR3 protein. The sample contains 300,000 to 350,000 distinct CDR3 sequences, approximately 20% of which appear only once. The sequenced sample was PBMCs or a T cell subset sorted from them (not recorded which). The sequence came from a man aged 18-30 years who had mild COVID-19 (a few samples of this study predate the infection). Cell type and time point are not known.

The CDR3 DNA sequence: TGCAGCGTTGAAGGTTCCCGGGGGGGATACACCTTC. It is translated as CSVEGSRGGYTF. The gene calls are TRBV29-1 and TRBJ1-2, with a tentative D call TRBD1 (5 bases). The CDR3 has 12 residues. Trimming left V 1 base short and J 11 bases short, with 14 bases between. CDR1 SQVTM and CDR2 ANQGSEA come from the germline V gene.